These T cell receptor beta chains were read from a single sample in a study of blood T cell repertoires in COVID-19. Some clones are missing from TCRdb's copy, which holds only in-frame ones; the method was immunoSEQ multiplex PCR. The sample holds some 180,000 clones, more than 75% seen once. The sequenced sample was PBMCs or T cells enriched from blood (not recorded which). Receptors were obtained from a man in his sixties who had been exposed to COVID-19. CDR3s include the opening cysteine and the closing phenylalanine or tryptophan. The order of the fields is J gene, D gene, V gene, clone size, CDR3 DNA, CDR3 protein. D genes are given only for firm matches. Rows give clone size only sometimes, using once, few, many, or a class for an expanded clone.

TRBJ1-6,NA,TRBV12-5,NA,TGTGCTACTCAGGGAAATTCACCCCTCCACTTT,CATQGNSPLHF
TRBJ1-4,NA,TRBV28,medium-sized,TGTGCCAGCAGCCCATTGGGGGGGTCTAATGAAAAACTGTTTTTT,CASSPLGGSNEKLFF
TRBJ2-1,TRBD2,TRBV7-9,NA,TGTGCCAGCAGCCCCCCGGTGGGTAGCGGGAGGGCCGATGAGCAGTTCTTC,CASSPPVGSGRADEQFF
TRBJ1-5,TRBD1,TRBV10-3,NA,TGTGCCATCAGTACCGGGACAGGCAGAAATCAGCCCCAGCATTTT,CAISTGTGRNQPQHF
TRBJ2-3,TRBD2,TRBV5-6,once,TGTGCCAGCAGCTTGGTTTCTAGCGGGGCCCTCGATACGCAGTATTTT,CASSLVSSGALDTQYF
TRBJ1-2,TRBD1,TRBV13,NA,TGTGCCAGCAAGCTCTACGTTAGGGACAGGGCCTTAAGCGGCTACACCTTC,CASKLYVRDRALSGYTF
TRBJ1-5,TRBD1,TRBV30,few,TGTGCCTGGGGGGACAGGGCCAATCAGCCCCAGCATTTT,CAWGDRANQPQHF
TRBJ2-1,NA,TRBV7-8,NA,TGTGCCAGCAGCTTAGGACTAGTCGGTCAGTTCTTC,CASSLGLVGQFF
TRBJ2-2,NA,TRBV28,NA,TGTGCCATCCCCCGGAGAGGGGGTAGGGGCGGGGAGCTGTTTTTT,CAIPRRGGRGGELFF
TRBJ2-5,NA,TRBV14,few,TGTGCCAGCAGGCGGGACTCCGGGATACAAGAGACCCAGTACTTC,CASRRDSGIQETQYF
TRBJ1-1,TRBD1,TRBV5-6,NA,TGTGCCAGCAGCCGGTGGGCCCCCGGGACAGACACTGAAGCTTTCTTT,CASSRWAPGTDTEAFF
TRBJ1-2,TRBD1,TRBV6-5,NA,TGTGCCGGCGGACAGGGTGGCTATGGCTACACCTTC,CAGGQGGYGYTF
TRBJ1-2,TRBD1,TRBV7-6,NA,TGTGCCAGCAGCCTAACGGACAGGGGGCTCGGAGGCTACACCTTC,CASSLTDRGLGGYTF
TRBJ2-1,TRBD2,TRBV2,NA,TGTGCCAGCAGTGAACTAGCGGGAGGGTACAATGAGCAGTTCTTC,CASSELAGGYNEQFF
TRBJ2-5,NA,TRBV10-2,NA,TGCGCCAGCAGTGTGGGCGGGTTCCAAGAGACCCAGTACTTC,CASSVGGFQETQYF
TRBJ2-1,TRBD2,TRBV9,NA,TGTGCCAGCAGCCCCGAAGCGGGAGGAGGGTGGAATGAGCAGTTCTTC,CASSPEAGGGWNEQFF
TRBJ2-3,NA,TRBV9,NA,TGTGCCAGCAGCGTAGGGGCCGCACCAGATACGCAGTATTTT,CASSVGAAPDTQYF
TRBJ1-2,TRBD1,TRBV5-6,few,TGTGCCAGCAGCCGAAAAGGAGGGACAGGGATCGGGGGCTACACCTTC,CASSRKGGTGIGGYTF
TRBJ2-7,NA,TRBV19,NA,TGTGCCAGTAGTTTAGCCCACTCCTACGAGCAGTACTTC,CASSLAHSYEQYF
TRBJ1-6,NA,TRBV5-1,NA,TGCGCCAGCAGCTTGGAAGGGGGGGGCTATAATTCACCCCTCCACTTT,CASSLEGGGYNSPLHF
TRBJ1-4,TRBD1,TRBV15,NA,TGTGCCACCAGCGTAGACAGGGGGGACACGAATGAAAAACTGTTTTTT,CATSVDRGDTNEKLFF
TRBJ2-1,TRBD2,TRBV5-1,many,TGCGCCAGCAGCGGAACTAGCGGGAGGGCCAATGAGCAGTTCTTC,CASSGTSGRANEQFF
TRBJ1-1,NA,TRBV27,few,TGTGCCAGCAGTTTAAATCCAGGTAACACTGAAGCTTTCTTT,CASSLNPGNTEAFF
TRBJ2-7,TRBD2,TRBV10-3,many,TGTGCCATCAGTGAGTCGACTAGCGGGACCTACGAGCAGTACTTC,CAISESTSGTYEQYF
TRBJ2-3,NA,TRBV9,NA,TGTGCCAGCAGCGTAGCTACGGGGATTAGCACAGATACGCAGTATTTT,CASSVATGISTDTQYF
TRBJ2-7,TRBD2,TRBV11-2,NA,TGTGCCAGCACCTCTCTCGCGGCTAGCGGGAGGCTATACGAGCAGTACTTC,CASTSLAASGRLYEQYF
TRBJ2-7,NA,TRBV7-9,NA,TGTGCCAGCAGCCGCGGGACAGCCCGTTTTCAGTACTTC,CASSRGTARFQYF
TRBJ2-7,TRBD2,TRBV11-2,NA,TGTGCCAGCAGCTTATCCCAAGGCGGGAGGATAGAGCAGTACTTC,CASSLSQGGRIEQYF
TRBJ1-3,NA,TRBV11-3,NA,TGTGCCAGCAGCCCGGACTCCGTCGGTGGAAACACCATATATTTT,CASSPDSVGGNTIYF
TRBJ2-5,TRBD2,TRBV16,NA,TGTGCCAGCAGCCGCTGGGGGACTAGCGATCTACAAGAGACCCAGTACTTC,CASSRWGTSDLQETQYF
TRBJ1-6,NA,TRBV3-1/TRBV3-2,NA,TGTGCCAGCAGCCAAGATCGGCGGGACTATAATTCACCCCTCCACTTT,CASSQDRRDYNSPLHF
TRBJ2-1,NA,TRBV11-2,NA,TGTGCCAGCAGCTTAGCCAGGGCTTACAATGAGCAGTTCTTC,CASSLARAYNEQFF
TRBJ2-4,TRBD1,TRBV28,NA,TGTGCCAGCAGTTTGACAGGGGGACTAGCCAAAAACATTCAGTACTTC,CASSLTGGLAKNIQYF
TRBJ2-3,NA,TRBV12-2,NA,TGTGCAAGTCGCTTACAGGCCGGTCCCGGGGACACAGATACGCAGTATTTT,CASRLQAGPGDTDTQYF